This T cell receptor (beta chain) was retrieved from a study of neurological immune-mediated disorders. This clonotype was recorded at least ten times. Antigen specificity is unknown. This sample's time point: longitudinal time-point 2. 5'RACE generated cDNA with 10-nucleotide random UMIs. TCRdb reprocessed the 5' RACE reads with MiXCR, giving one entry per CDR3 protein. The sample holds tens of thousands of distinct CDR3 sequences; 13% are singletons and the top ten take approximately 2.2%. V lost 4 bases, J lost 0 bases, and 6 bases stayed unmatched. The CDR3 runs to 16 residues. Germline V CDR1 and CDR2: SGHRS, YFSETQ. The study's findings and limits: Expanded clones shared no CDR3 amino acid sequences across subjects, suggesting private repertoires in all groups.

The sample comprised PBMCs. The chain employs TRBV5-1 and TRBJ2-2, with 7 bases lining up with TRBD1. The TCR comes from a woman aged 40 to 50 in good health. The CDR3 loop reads CASSATGTANTGELFF. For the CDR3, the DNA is TGCGCCAGCAGCGCAACCGGGACAGCGAACACCGGGGAGCTGTTTTTT.